These 16 T cell receptor beta chains were sequenced from one sample in a study of breast tumors, draining lymph nodes, adjacent tissues. Breast cancer patients provided tissue from their axillary draining lymph nodes. Using its own MiXCR run on the multiplex PCR reads, TCRdb lists one record per CDR3 protein. The table includes about 220,000 distinct CDR3 sequences, around 35% detected once. The sample consisted of axillary lymph node tissue. These receptor sequences come from a female donor with breast cancer. Some clones in this sample may be carry-over from other donors' samples.

This clonotype was observed many times. The chain links TRBV20-1 to TRBJ2-5, with 7 positions matching TRBD1. Trimming cost V 6 bases and J 5 bases; bases outside gene matches: 12. Germline V CDR1 and CDR2: DFQATT, SNEGSKA (reference sequence). The CDR3 has 14 residues. The CDR3 loop is CSAILRTGGETQYF. The CDR3, as DNA: TGCAGTGCCATTCTGAGGACAGGTGGGGAGACCCAGTACTTC.

This chain joins TRBV25-1 and TRBJ2-2, with D maybe TRBD2 (7 bases). The V gene's germline CDR1 is MGHDK and CDR2 SYGVNS. Trimming removed 11 bases at V and 0 bases at J, with 10 bases between. This CDR3 comprises 13 residues. This CDR3 is CAQRDTNTGELFF. CDR3 nucleotide sequence: TGTGCCCAGCGGGACACGAACACCGGGGAGCTGTTTTTT. Combining the CDR3 with reference TRBV25-1 and TRBJ2-2 gives the whole variable domain EADIYQTPRYLVIGTGKKITLECSQTMGHDKMYWYQQDPGMELHLIHYSYGVNSTEKGDLSSESTVSRIRTEHFPLTLESARPSHTSQYLCAQRDTNTGELFFGEGSRLTVL.

The rearrangement uses TRBV5-1 and TRBJ2-1; perhaps TRBD2 as D (5 bases). Trimming removed 0 bases at V and 10 bases at J, with 20 bases between. CDR3 size: 16 residues. Germline CDR1 is SGHRS and CDR2 is YFSETQ. The CDR3 reads CASSLDAPGGRGEQFF. CDR3 bases: TGCGCCAGCAGCTTGGACGCGCCCGGAGGCCGAGGGGAGCAGTTCTTC.

In this sample, this clonotype turned up many times. The chain uses TRBV7-9 and TRBJ2-5; tentatively, D is TRBD1 (5 bases). This CDR3 contains 12 residues. V shed 0 bases and J shed 8 bases, with 7 bases lying between them. Germline V gene sequence: CDR1 SEHNR, CDR2 FQNEAQ (reference sequence). CDR3 loop: CASSLAQGTQYF. CDR3 nucleotides: TGTGCCAGCAGCTTAGCGCAGGGTACCCAGTACTTC.

This clonotype occurred many times. This chain connects TRBV28 to TRBJ2-7, with no clear D. The germline gives CDR1 MDHEN, CDR2 SYDVKM. The CDR3 loop spans 13 amino acids. The germline V and J ends were trimmed by 6 bases and 4 bases, with 13 bases remaining between them. The CDR3 protein is CASRAGFAYEQYF. DNA for the CDR3: TGTGCCAGCAGGGCAGGCTTCGCTTACGAGCAGTACTTC.

The chain uses TRBV11-2 and TRBJ1-1; TRBD1 is a possible D gene (6 bases). The V gene lost 5 bases and the J gene lost 10 bases, with 14 bases spanning the gap. Germline V gives CDR1 SGHAT, CDR2 FQNNGV. This CDR3 has 12 amino acids. CDR3 loop: CASSRGTLRAFF. CDR3 DNA sequence: TGTGCCAGCAGCCGCGGGACATTGAGAGCTTTCTTT.

The chain combines TRBV7-3 with TRBJ2-5, with 7 bases matching TRBD2. The CDR3 extends over 13 amino acids. The germline V gene encodes CDR1 SGHTA and CDR2 FQGTGA. The junction had 5 bases not matched to a gene; V was cut back by 5 bases and J by 5 bases. CDR3 residues: CASSTGGSETQYF. The CDR3 DNA reads TGTGCCAGCAGCACGGGGGGTTCGGAGACCCAGTACTTC.

This clonotype was observed many times. This chain links TRBV7-6 with TRBJ2-1; 8 nucleotides agree with TRBD1. Looked up from germline, CDR1 is SGHVS and CDR2 is FNYEAQ. Losses at the gene ends were 8 bases for V and 8 bases for J; bases not matched to a gene: 8. The CDR3 is 13 residues long. CDR3 sequence reads: CASRDRGNHEQFF. CDR3 DNA sequence: TGTGCCAGCCGAGACAGGGGTAATCATGAGCAGTTCTTC.

There are many counts of this clonotype. This rearrangement joins TRBV15 to TRBJ2-2; a possible D gene is TRBD2 (6 bases). The CDR3 is made up of 17 amino acids. Germline V lookup: CDR1 LNHNV, CDR2 YYDKDF (reference sequence). Trimming stripped 3 bases from V and 7 bases from J, with 21 bases between. The CDR3 protein is CATSSDRAYRGSGELFF. In nucleotides, the CDR3 is TGTGCCACCAGCAGCGACCGGGCCTACCGGGGGAGCGGGGAGCTGTTTTTT.

This clonotype showed up many times. This chain joins TRBV7-9 and TRBJ2-1; TRBD2 agrees at 7 bases. The CDR3 totals 17 residues. Germline V gene sequence: CDR1 SEHNR, CDR2 FQNEAQ (reference sequence). V trimming: 5 bases; J trimming: 3 bases; junction bases outside the gene matches: 13. The CDR3 bases are TGTGCCAGCAGCCCAGCTTCCGGGACTATCAACTACAATGAGCAGTTCTTC. As protein: CASSPASGTINYNEQFF.

This clonotype was seen repeatedly, ten times or more. This sequence joins TRBV2 and TRBJ2-1; possible D gene TRBD2, 6 bases. Germline V gene data show CDR1 as SNHLY and CDR2 as FYNNEI. Trimming pared 2 bases from V and 1 base from J, leaving 9 bases between. The CDR3 totals 15 residues. The CDR3 sequence is CASSEMGLSYNEQFF. The CDR3 DNA reads as TGTGCCAGCAGTGAAATGGGACTTTCCTACAATGAGCAGTTCTTC. Drawing the rest from reference TRBV2 and TRBJ2-1, the complete variable domain is EPEVTQTPSHQVTQMGQEVILRCVPISNHLYFYWYRQILGQKVEFLVSFYNNEISEKSEIFDDQFSVERPDGSNFTLKIRSTKLEDSAMYFCASSEMGLSYNEQFFGPGTRLTVL.

This clonotype was seen many times. The V gene is TRBV2, the J gene TRBJ2-7; D is tentatively TRBD1 or TRBD2 (6 bases each). The germline V gene encodes CDR1 SNHLY and CDR2 FYNNEI. This CDR3 has 14 residues. Trimming pared 5 bases from V and 3 bases from J, leaving 14 bases between. The CDR3 region has the DNA TGTGCCAGCAGTACACAGGGAGGCCTCTACGAGCAGTACTTC. It translates to CASSTQGGLYEQYF.

The table lists this clonotype with many counts. The chain couples TRBV12-3 or TRBV12-4 to TRBJ2-1; D is possibly TRBD2 (5 bases). V lost 1 base and J 3 bases, leaving 19 bases between the germline ends. This CDR3 is built from 18 residues. This CDR3 is CASSLGLDFAGRYNEQFF. The CDR3 region has the DNA TGTGCCAGCAGTTTAGGCCTGGACTTTGCCGGACGCTACAATGAGCAGTTCTTC.

V usage is TRBV6-1 and J usage is TRBJ2-3; TRBD2 matches at 10 bases. The CDR3 spans 18 residues. Trimming cost V 5 bases and J 0 bases; bases outside gene matches: 11. Germline V gene sequence: CDR1 MNHNS, CDR2 SASEGT. The CDR3: CASSPPGLATISTDTQYF. The CDR3 bases are TGTGCCAGCAGTCCCCCGGGACTAGCGACCATTAGCACAGATACGCAGTATTTT.

V and J are TRBV6-1 and TRBJ1-4, with 8 bases identical to TRBD1. The length of the CDR3 is 15 residues. Germline trimming cut 5 bases from V and 5 bases from J; bases unmatched to any gene: 7. CDR1 and CDR2 from the germline V gene are MNHNS and SASEGT. This CDR3 is CASSHQDRENEKLFF. The CDR3 DNA reads as TGTGCCAGCAGTCATCAGGACAGGGAGAATGAAAAACTGTTTTTT.

This clonotype was detected many times. The chain joins TRBV10-2 to TRBJ2-7, with D unclear. The V gene's germline CDR1 is WSHSY and CDR2 SAAADI. Trimming cost V 6 bases and J 7 bases, with 10 bases left between them. The CDR3 consists of 11 residues. CDR3 DNA: TGCGCCAGCAGGGGCTCCGCAGAGCAGTACTTC. Translation: CASRGSAEQYF.